This TCR beta chain stems from a study of T cell clonotyping in hematopoietic cell transplantation. Time point noted: recipient sample about 28 days before transplant, after cytoreduction. Recipients were bled about 28 days pretransplant and at posttransplant days 30, 100, 180. The ends lost 10 bases at V and 3 bases at J; junction bases unmatched: 9. The CDR3 consists of 14 residues. Germline-derived CDR1 and CDR2 are MDHEN and SYDVKM. Sequencing used immunoSEQ multiplex PCR; TCRdb keeps in-frame clones, though not all of them. The repertoire has 25,000 to 35,000 clones, more than 85% of them found once; the top ten carry about 2.2%. This clone was picked up one time.

The clonotype was recovered from a man aged 45 to 65 with acute myeloid leukemia. Some clones in this sample may be carry-over from other donors' samples. The sequenced sample was peripheral blood mononuclear cells, obtained before stem cell transplant. The chain carries TRBV28 and TRBJ2-1; 7 bases align to TRBD1. CDR3 DNA: TGTGCCACCTCACCGGGACAGAACTACAATGAGCAGTTCTTC. Its translation: CATSPGQNYNEQFF.